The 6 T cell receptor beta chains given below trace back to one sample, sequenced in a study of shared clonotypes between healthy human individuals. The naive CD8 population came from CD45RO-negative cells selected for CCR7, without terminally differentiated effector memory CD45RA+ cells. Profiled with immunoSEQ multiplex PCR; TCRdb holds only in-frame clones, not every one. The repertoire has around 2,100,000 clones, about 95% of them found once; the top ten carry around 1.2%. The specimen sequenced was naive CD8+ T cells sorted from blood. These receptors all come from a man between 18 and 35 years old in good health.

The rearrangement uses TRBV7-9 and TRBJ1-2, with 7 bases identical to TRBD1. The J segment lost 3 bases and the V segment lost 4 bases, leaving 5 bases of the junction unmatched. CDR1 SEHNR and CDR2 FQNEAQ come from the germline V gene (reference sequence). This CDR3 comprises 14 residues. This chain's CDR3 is CASSSTGAHYGYTF. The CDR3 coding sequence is TGTGCCAGCAGCTCCACAGGGGCTCACTATGGCTACACCTTC.

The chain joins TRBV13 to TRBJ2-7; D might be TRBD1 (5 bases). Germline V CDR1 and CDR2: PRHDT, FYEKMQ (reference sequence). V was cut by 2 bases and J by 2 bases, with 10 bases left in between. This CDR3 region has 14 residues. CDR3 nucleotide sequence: TGTGCCAGCAGCTTATCTCCAGGGACCTACGAGCAGTACTTC. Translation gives CASSLSPGTYEQYF.

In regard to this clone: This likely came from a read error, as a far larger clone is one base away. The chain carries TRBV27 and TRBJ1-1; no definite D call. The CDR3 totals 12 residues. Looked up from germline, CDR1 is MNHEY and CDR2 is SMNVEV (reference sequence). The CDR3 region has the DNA TGTGCCAACAGTTCCCTGAACACTGAAGCTTTCTTT. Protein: CANSSLNTEAFF.

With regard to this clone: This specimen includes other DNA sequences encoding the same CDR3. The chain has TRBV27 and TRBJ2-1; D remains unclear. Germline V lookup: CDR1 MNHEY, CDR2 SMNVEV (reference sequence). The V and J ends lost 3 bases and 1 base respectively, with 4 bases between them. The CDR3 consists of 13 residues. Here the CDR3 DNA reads TGTGCCAGCAGTTTGGGGTCCTACAATGAGCAGTTCTTC. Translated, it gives CASSLGSYNEQFF.

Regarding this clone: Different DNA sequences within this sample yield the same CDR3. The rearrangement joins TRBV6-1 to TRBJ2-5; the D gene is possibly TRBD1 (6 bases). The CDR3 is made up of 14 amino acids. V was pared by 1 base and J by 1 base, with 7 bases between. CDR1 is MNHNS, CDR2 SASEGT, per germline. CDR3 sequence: CASSEVRGQETQYF. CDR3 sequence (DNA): TGTGCCAGCAGTGAAGTCAGGGGCCAAGAGACCCAGTACTTC.

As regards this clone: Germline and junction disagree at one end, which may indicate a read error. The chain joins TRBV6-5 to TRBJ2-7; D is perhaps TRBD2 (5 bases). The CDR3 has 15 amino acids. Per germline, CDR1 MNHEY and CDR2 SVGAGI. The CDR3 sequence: CASSYSNGETYGQYF. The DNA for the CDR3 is TGTGCCAGCAGTTACTCGAATGGGGAGACCTACGGGCAGTACTTC.